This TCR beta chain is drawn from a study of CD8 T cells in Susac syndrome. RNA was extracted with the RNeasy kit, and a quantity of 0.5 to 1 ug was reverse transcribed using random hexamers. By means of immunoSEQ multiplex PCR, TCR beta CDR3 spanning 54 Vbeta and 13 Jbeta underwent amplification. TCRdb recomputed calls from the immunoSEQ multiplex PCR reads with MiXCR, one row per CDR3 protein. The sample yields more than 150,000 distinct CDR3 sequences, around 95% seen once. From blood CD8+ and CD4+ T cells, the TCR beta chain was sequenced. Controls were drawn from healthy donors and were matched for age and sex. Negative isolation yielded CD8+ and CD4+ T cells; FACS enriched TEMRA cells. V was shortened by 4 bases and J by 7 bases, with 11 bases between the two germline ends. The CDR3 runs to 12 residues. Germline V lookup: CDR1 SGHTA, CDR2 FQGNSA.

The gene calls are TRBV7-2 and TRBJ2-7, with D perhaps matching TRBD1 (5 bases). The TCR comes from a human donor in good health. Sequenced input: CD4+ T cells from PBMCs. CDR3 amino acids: CASSWASGEQYF. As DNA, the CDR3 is TGTGCCAGCAGCTGGGCGTCAGGGGAGCAGTACTTC.